These 30 T cell receptor beta chains came from one sample sequenced in a study of post-analysis software for immune sequencing data. Study-wide findings and caveats: Patients used a few TRBV segments, including TRBV5-6, TRBV5-1 and TRBV20-1, more often than controls.

Tagging with unique molecular identifiers was a feature of the TCR beta cDNA libraries. TCRdb fed the PCR reads into MiXCR, producing one record per CDR3 protein. This table has some 260,000 distinct CDR3 sequences, about 38% appearing once. Their target antigens are unknown. Specimen: blood. These receptors were collected from a girl aged 5-17 years with multiple sclerosis.

This clonotype was counted between two and nine times. This chain joins TRBV7-9 and TRBJ1-4, with 7 bases matching TRBD1. The CDR3 is 16 amino acids. Losses at the gene ends were 5 bases for V and 0 bases for J; bases not matched to a gene: 6. Germline V gene data show CDR1 as SEHNR and CDR2 as FQNEAQ (reference sequence). This CDR3 reads CASSTGVAATNEKLFF. DNA for the CDR3: TGTGCCAGCAGCACAGGGGTCGCTGCAACTAATGAAAAACTGTTTTTT. The complete variable domain, with remaining parts taken from reference TRBV7-9 and TRBJ1-4, reads DTGVSQNPRHKITKRGQNVTFRCDPISEHNRLYWYRQTLGQGPEFLTYFQNEAQLEKSRLLSDRFSAERPKGSFSTLEIQRTEQGDSAMYLCASSTGVAATNEKLFFGSGTQLSVL.

CDR3 sequence (DNA): TGTGCCAGCAGTCCACAACGACAGGGCAATCAGCCCCAGCATTTT. Translated, it gives CASSPQRQGNQPQHF. The chain is built from TRBV6-6 and TRBJ1-5; maybe TRBD1 (6 bases). Germline V CDR1 and CDR2: MNHNY, SVGAGI (reference sequence). The CDR3 extends over 15 amino acids. Trimming cost V 5 bases and J 2 bases, with 13 bases left between them.

Comments on this clonotype: One base away lies a much larger clone, so this may be a sequencing read error. The CDR3 loop is CSAREASGAEAFF. In nucleotides, the CDR3 is TGCAGTGCTAGAGAGGCCTCTGGCGCTGAAGCTTTCTTT. V and J are TRBV20-1 and TRBJ1-1; no clear D. The germline V and J ends were trimmed by 0 bases and 6 bases, with 11 bases remaining between them. Germline CDR1 DFQATT, CDR2 SNEGSKA (reference sequence). CDR3 length: 13 amino acids.

CDR3 loop: CASSQDWWKAGGGETQYF. The CDR3 DNA is TGTGCCAGCAGCCAAGATTGGTGGAAAGCGGGGGGGGGAGAGACCCAGTACTTC. The chain is built from TRBV3-1 and TRBJ2-5, with 10 bases fitting TRBD2. Germline V gives CDR1 LGHDT, CDR2 YNNKEL (reference sequence). V was clipped by 0 bases and J by 4 bases; unmatched bases: 11. CDR3 size: 18 residues.

This clonotype was observed at least ten times. The chain has TRBV14 and TRBJ2-1, with 9 bases fitting TRBD2. CDR3 length: 19 residues. Germline trimming cut 4 bases from V and 7 bases from J; bases unmatched to any gene: 20. CDR1 is SGHDN and CDR2 is FVKESK in the germline V gene. CDR3 DNA sequence: TGTGCCAGCAGCCCGGTGTCTTTTGCCGGTAGCGGGGGCGGGAATGAGCAGTTCTTC. Translated: CASSPVSFAGSGGGNEQFF.

This clonotype was observed at least ten times. The gene calls are TRBV27 and TRBJ2-1, with a tentative D call TRBD1 (5 bases). The germline V and J ends were trimmed by 3 bases and 6 bases, with 12 bases remaining between them. This CDR3 is built from 14 residues. Germline-derived CDR1 and CDR2 are MNHEY and SMNVEV (reference sequence). The CDR3 sequence is CASSFPPGSNEQFF. The DNA for the CDR3 is TGTGCCAGCAGTTTCCCGCCAGGGTCCAATGAGCAGTTCTTC.

A note on this clonotype: This may stem from a read error, because a much larger clone lies one nucleotide away. This chain uses TRBV7-9 with TRBJ1-2; D remains ambiguous. Trimming pared 5 bases from V and 2 bases from J, leaving 12 bases between. This CDR3 is 14 amino acids long. Germline loops: CDR1 SEHNR, CDR2 FQNEAQ (reference sequence). CDR3 loop: CASSLRVYNYGYTF. In DNA form, the CDR3 reads TGTGCCAGCAGCCTCCGGGTGTACAACTATGGCTACACCTTC.

Comments on this clonotype: A single base separates this from a much larger clone, so it may be a read error. The V gene is TRBV7-9, the J gene TRBJ1-5; 9 bases line up with TRBD1. The CDR3 extends over 16 amino acids. Trimming took 5 bases from V and 2 from J; bases not matched to a gene: 7. Germline CDR1 SEHNR, CDR2 FQNEAQ (reference sequence). The CDR3: CASSPQGASGNQPQHF. CDR3 DNA sequence: TGTGCCAGCAGCCCACAGGGGGCGTCAGGCAATCAGCCCCAGCATTTT.

There are many counts of this clonotype. This chain joins TRBV9 and TRBJ1-6; tentative D call: TRBD1 (5 bases). From germline, CDR1 is SGDLS and CDR2 YYNGEE. V was shortened by 3 bases and J by 10 bases, with 17 bases between the two germline ends. This CDR3 is built from 15 residues. Written as DNA, the CDR3 is TGTGCCAGCAGCGCCTCCGGGACCAAGGGATCACCCCTCCACTTT. It specifies CASSASGTKGSPLHF.

There are many counts of this clonotype. J is TRBJ2-1 and V is TRBV29-1; D is ambiguous. The CDR3 sequence is 13 residues long. The V and J ends lost 5 bases and 6 bases respectively, with 14 bases between them. Germline V CDR1 and CDR2: SQVTM, ANQGSEA. CDR3 residues: CSVWLVIGNEQFF. DNA for the CDR3: TGCAGCGTTTGGCTAGTCATCGGCAATGAGCAGTTCTTC.

This clonotype came up a few times. This clone may be a read error of a much larger clone one base away. J is TRBJ1-2 and V is TRBV6-2 or TRBV6-3; 8 bases map to TRBD1. Unmatched junction bases numbered 9, after V lost 6 bases and J lost 3 bases. Per germline, CDR1 MNHEY and CDR2 SVGEGT. CDR3 length: 15 amino acids. CDR3 sequence reads: CASSKGQELHYGYTF. The DNA of the CDR3 is TGTGCCAGCAGCAAGGGACAGGAGCTCCACTATGGCTACACCTTC.

This clonotype was picked up many times. The V call is TRBV11-2, the J call TRBJ2-5; weak D call: TRBD1 (5 bases). CDR1 is SGHAT, CDR2 FQNNGV, per germline. Deletions cut 1 base from V and 5 bases from J, with 14 bases between. The CDR3 is 15 amino acids. CDR3 coding DNA: TGTGCCAGCAGCTTAGGACGGGCCAGGGTGGAGACCCAGTACTTC. It codes for CASSLGRARVETQYF.

This clonotype was counted many times. This chain links TRBV6-1 with TRBJ1-2; D remains unclear. The CDR3 loop spans 12 amino acids. Germline CDR1 reads MNHNS; CDR2 reads SASEGT. V gave up 7 bases and J gave up 8 bases, with 14 bases separating them. The CDR3 DNA reads as TGTGCCAGCACCTCGTCCCTTTGGGGCTACACCTTC. Its protein is CASTSSLWGYTF.

This clonotype was observed many times. The chain combines TRBV19 with TRBJ2-1; D gene uncertain. Trimming took off 6 bases at V and 8 bases at J, with 17 bases between the two ends. Germline V CDR1 and CDR2: LNHDA, SQIVND (reference sequence). There are 14 residues in the CDR3. In DNA form, the CDR3 reads TGTGCCAGTAGCTCTGAAACCGGTAGCTATGAGCAGTTCTTC. It yields the protein CASSSETGSYEQFF.

Remarks on this clonotype: It may be a read error: a sequence one base away is much more abundant. The chain has TRBV6-1 and TRBJ2-1; 10 bases fit TRBD2. Germline V lookup: CDR1 MNHNS, CDR2 SASEGT. The CDR3 loop spans 15 amino acids. The V gene end was trimmed by 6 bases and the J gene end by 13 bases; junction bases not matched to a gene: 15. CDR3 amino acids: CASSPLAGDIETQFF. Here the CDR3 DNA reads TGTGCCAGCAGCCCCCTAGCGGGAGACATAGAGACCCAGTTCTTC.

The chain is built from TRBV7-2 and TRBJ1-2; 8 nucleotides line up with TRBD1. Germline CDR1 and CDR2: SGHTA and FQGNSA. The CDR3 runs to 16 residues. After removal of 2 bases from V and 5 bases from J, the junction contained 10 bases not matched to a gene. CDR3 region: CASSLRVGQGAYGYTF. The CDR3 region has the DNA TGTGCCAGCAGCTTAAGGGTCGGACAGGGCGCATATGGCTACACCTTC.

Regarding this clonotype: A read error is possible here, since a much larger clone lies one base away. The chain joins TRBV6-1 to TRBJ2-1; TRBD2 matches 7 bases. Per the germline V gene, CDR1 is MNHNS and CDR2 is SASEGT. The CDR3 is 16 residues long. The CDR3 spells CASSGTSSGWYSEQFF. In nucleotides, the CDR3 is TGTGCCAGCAGTGGCACTTCTAGCGGATGGTACAGTGAGCAGTTCTTC.

In this sample, this clonotype turned up many times. The chain has TRBV2 and TRBJ2-1; TRBD1 might be the D (5 bases). Germline CDR1 SNHLY, CDR2 FYNNEI. The V end was cut by 7 bases, the J end by 4 bases, with 17 bases between. The CDR3 extends over 15 amino acids. The CDR3 region is CASTLRQPTYNEQFF. CDR3 sequence (DNA): TGTGCCAGCACCCTAAGACAGCCAACTTACAATGAGCAGTTCTTC.

This clonotype was observed a handful of times. The CDR3 spells CSARASEPPSQYF. The CDR3 coding sequence is TGCAGTGCTAGAGCCTCGGAACCCCCGTCGCAGTATTTT. The chain links TRBV20-1 to TRBJ2-3; unclear D gene. CDR1 and CDR2 (germline): DFQATT, SNEGSKA (reference sequence). The CDR3 has 13 amino acids. With 1 base removed from V and 10 bases from J, the gap between germline ends came to 15 bases.

This clonotype was observed at least ten times. V is TRBV24-1 and J is TRBJ2-1, with 9 bases fitting TRBD2. Germline V gene sequence: CDR1 KGHDR, CDR2 SFDVKD. V shed 5 bases and J 1 base; nucleotides not matched to a gene: 14. This CDR3 has 19 residues. The chain's CDR3 is CATSGGLAGVLGSYNEQFF. The CDR3 nucleotides read TGTGCCACCAGTGGAGGGTTAGCGGGAGTCCTTGGGTCCTACAATGAGCAGTTCTTC.

As regards this clonotype: Being one base from a much bigger clone, this may be a read error. J is TRBJ2-1 and V is TRBV7-9, with 9 bases identical to TRBD1. The tail of the sequence fits TRBJ2-7 better, so the J call may be wrong. Germline CDR1 SEHNR, CDR2 FQNEAQ (reference sequence). The CDR3 is 18 amino acids. This CDR3 is CASSLGVLQGASYNEQYF. The CDR3 DNA is TGTGCCAGCAGCTTAGGAGTTTTACAGGGGGCGTCCTACAATGAGCAGTACTTC.

This clonotype has a count of ten or more. The chain uses TRBV20-1 and TRBJ2-7; 7 positions match TRBD2. The germline V gene encodes CDR1 DFQATT and CDR2 SNEGSKA (reference sequence). This CDR3 has 15 amino acids. V dropped 0 bases and J dropped 4; count of bases not matched to a gene: 9. Here the CDR3 reads CSAREAGRGFYEQYF. DNA of the CDR3: TGCAGTGCTAGAGAAGCGGGACGGGGGTTTTACGAGCAGTACTTC.

The rearrangement joins TRBV5-1 to TRBJ1-1; perhaps TRBD1 as D (5 bases). V was clipped by 3 bases and J by 1 base, with 7 bases between them. Germline V lookup: CDR1 SGHRS, CDR2 YFSETQ. The CDR3 is 13 amino acids. CDR3: CASSWGPNTEAFF. The CDR3 nucleotides read TGCGCCAGCAGCTGGGGCCCGAACACTGAAGCTTTCTTT.

The chain links TRBV6-5 to TRBJ1-6, with a weak D call TRBD1 (6 bases). Per the germline V gene, CDR1 is MNHEY and CDR2 is SVGAGI. Trimming removed 5 bases at V and 10 bases at J, with 18 bases between. CDR3 length equals 15 residues. CDR3 coding DNA: TGTGCCAGCAGTCGGGACATCCGATCCAAATCACCCCTCCACTTT. Translated, it gives CASSRDIRSKSPLHF.

This rearrangement joins TRBV30 to TRBJ2-1; no clear D. The germline V gene encodes CDR1 GTSNPN and CDR2 SVGIG (reference sequence). CDR3 length: 13 residues. V lost 3 bases and J lost 9, with 15 bases in between. CDR3 region: CAWSALKGCEQFF. CDR3 sequence (DNA): TGTGCCTGGAGCGCATTAAAAGGATGTGAGCAGTTCTTC.

A note on this clonotype: This sequence may be a read error, since a much larger clone differs from it by one base. V usage is TRBV5-1 and J usage is TRBJ1-2; TRBD1 matches 7 bases. J was trimmed by 4 bases and V by 0 bases; bases with no gene match: 6. The germline V gene encodes CDR1 SGHRS and CDR2 YFSETQ. The CDR3 runs 15 residues. CDR3 protein: CASSLEQGGCYGYTF. The CDR3 DNA sequence: TGCGCCAGCAGCTTGGAGCAGGGGGGCTGCTATGGCTACACCTTC.

J is TRBJ1-5 and V is TRBV20-1; the D is unclear. Germline V gene sequence: CDR1 DFQATT, CDR2 SNEGSKA (reference sequence). The ends were cut back, 3 bases at V and 6 bases at J, with 12 bases in the middle. There are 13 residues in the CDR3. The CDR3 DNA sequence: TGCAGTGCTAGTCTAGGGATGGGTCAGCCCCAGCATTTT. Protein: CSASLGMGQPQHF.

This clonotype was counted a single time. This clone may be a read error of a much larger clone one base away. CDR3 nucleotide sequence: TGTGCCAGCAGGTACACTGACACAGATACGCAGTATTTT. The encoded protein is CASRYTDTDTQYF. The chain joins TRBV6-6 to TRBJ2-3, with D unclear. Trimming left V 6 bases short and J 2 bases short, with 9 bases between. CDR1 and CDR2 (germline): MNHNY, SVGAGI (reference sequence). The CDR3 runs 13 residues.

This clonotype was picked up a small number of times. The genes are TRBV7-8 and TRBJ2-2, with a weak D call TRBD1 (5 bases). The CDR3 is made up of 16 amino acids. Germline V CDR1 and CDR2: SGHVS, FQNEAQ. V shed 5 bases and J shed 0 bases, with 13 bases lying between them. This CDR3 is CASSPDPTANTGELFF. CDR3 DNA: TGTGCCAGCAGCCCTGATCCGACAGCGAACACCGGGGAGCTGTTTTTT.

V usage is TRBV24-1 and J usage is TRBJ1-4; 7 positions match TRBD1. This CDR3 spans 15 amino acids. The V and J ends lost 4 bases and 8 bases, in that order; junction bases with no gene match: 9. Germline V lookup: CDR1 KGHDR, CDR2 SFDVKD. The CDR3 nucleotides read TGTGCCACCAGTGACCCGTCCGGGACAGACGAAAAACTGTTTTTT. Amino acids: CATSDPSGTDEKLFF.